One sample yielded the 28 T cell receptor beta chains listed below, sequenced in a study of identical twins. Each CDR3 protein is one row after TCRdb ran MiXCR on the 5' RACE reads. Among roughly 250,000 distinct CDR3 sequences, 11% to 15% were seen once, and the ten largest hold 8.8%. Sequencing input: memory (CD45RO+) T cells sorted from blood. Source of these receptors: a woman aged 18-30 years in good health.

The genes are TRBV5-8 and TRBJ1-5, with 7 bases identical to TRBD1. The CDR3 covers 15 residues. J lost 5 bases, V lost 0 bases, and 5 bases had no gene match. Germline CDR1 is SGHTS and CDR2 is YDEGEE. CDR3 sequence (DNA): TGTGCCAGCAGCTTGGTGGCAGGGGGTCATCAGCCCCAGCATTTT. Its protein product is CASSLVAGGHQPQHF.

The chain has TRBV24-1 and TRBJ2-3, with a possible D match to TRBD2 (6 bases). V was cut by 3 bases and J by 3 bases, with 15 bases left in between. The CDR3 is 16 amino acids. The V gene's germline CDR1 is KGHDR and CDR2 SFDVKD. This CDR3 reads CATSDTTGRDTDTQYF. The CDR3 region has the DNA TGTGCCACCAGTGATACGACCGGGAGAGATACAGATACGCAGTATTTT.

J is TRBJ2-4 and V is TRBV20-1; 12 bases match TRBD1. The CDR3 contains 17 residues. CDR1 is DFQATT, CDR2 SNEGSKA, per germline (reference sequence). Trimming removed 5 bases from V and 0 bases from J; junction bases left unmatched: 8. CDR3 DNA sequence: TGCAGTGCTCTGGGACAGGGGGCACTAAGAGCCAAAAACATTCAGTACTTC. Translation gives CSALGQGALRAKNIQYF.

The rearrangement links TRBV12-3 or TRBV12-4 to TRBJ2-5; 11 positions agree with TRBD2. V shed 6 bases and J 5 bases; nucleotides not matched to a gene: 14. CDR3 length equals 17 residues. CDR3 sequence (DNA): TGTGCCAGCAGCCCATTGACTAGCGGGGCGGGTAGGGAGACCCAGTACTTC. Translating gives CASSPLTSGAGRETQYF.

This clonotype was detected only a few times. The V and J genes are TRBV29-1 and TRBJ2-7; weak D call: TRBD1 (5 bases). The CDR3 runs 12 residues. Trimming cost V 6 bases and J 3 bases, with 12 bases left between them. Germline V gene lookup returns CDR1 SQVTM and CDR2 ANQGSEA. CDR3 sequence reads: CSVARTNYEQYF. CDR3 DNA: TGCAGCGTCGCCCGGACAAACTACGAGCAGTACTTC.

About this clonotype itself: A much more abundant neighbour one base away suggests this may be a read error. The conserved final phenylalanine or tryptophan is absent from the CDR3, which likely points to a read error. The chain joins TRBV5-1 to TRBJ1-1, with no clear D. V dropped 2 bases and J dropped 0 bases, with 8 bases sitting between them. The CDR3 has 14 residues. Germline-derived CDR1 and CDR2 are SGHRS and YFSETQ. The CDR3 here is CASSFGNMNTEAFY. CDR3 in DNA: TGCGCCAGCAGCTTCGGAAATATGAACACTGAAGCTTTCTAT.

This clonotype was recorded at least ten times. The V call is TRBV28, the J call TRBJ2-7, with D possibly TRBD1 on 5 matching bases. The V end lost 5 bases, the J end lost 9 bases, and 14 bases lay between the germline ends. Per the germline V gene, CDR1 is MDHEN and CDR2 is SYDVKM. The CDR3 is 12 residues long. This CDR3 is CASSPYRQTQYF. Written as DNA, the CDR3 is TGTGCCAGCAGTCCGTATCGACAGACGCAGTACTTC.

This clonotype was seen a few times. This chain connects TRBV20-1 to TRBJ1-1, with TRBD1 as a possible D gene (5 bases). Looked up from germline, CDR1 is DFQATT and CDR2 is SNEGSKA (reference sequence). CDR3 length: 12 residues. V lost 6 bases to trimming and J lost 1 base, with 9 bases between them. The CDR3 protein is CSAERGNTEAFF. In nucleotides, the CDR3 is TGCAGTGCGGAAAGGGGGAACACTGAAGCTTTCTTT.

V usage is TRBV3-1 and J usage is TRBJ2-7; TRBD2 agrees at 7 bases. V trimming: 4 bases; J trimming: 3 bases; junction bases outside the gene matches: 6. Germline V gene lookup returns CDR1 LGHDT and CDR2 YNNKEL (reference sequence). The CDR3 totals 14 residues. The CDR3 coding sequence is TGTGCCAGCAGCCGCCAGCGGGGAATCTACGAGCAGTACTTC. Its protein product is CASSRQRGIYEQYF.

The chain joins TRBV7-9 to TRBJ2-5, with D perhaps assigned TRBD1 or TRBD2 (5 bases each). This CDR3 contains 13 residues. The V end lost 1 base, the J end lost 5 bases, and 8 bases lay between the germline ends. The germline gives CDR1 SEHNR, CDR2 FQNEAQ (reference sequence). The CDR3 DNA sequence: TGTGCCAGCAGCTTAGGGGGGATGGAGACCCAGTACTTC. Encoded protein: CASSLGGMETQYF.

The V and J genes are TRBV30 and TRBJ1-2, with a possible D match to TRBD1 (6 bases). CDR1 is GTSNPN and CDR2 is SVGIG in the germline V gene (reference sequence). CDR3 size: 15 residues. V was pared by 1 base and J by 8 bases, with 20 bases between. CDR3 in amino acids: CAWSGFTGKAWGYTF. DNA of the CDR3: TGTGCCTGGAGTGGATTCACAGGGAAGGCTTGGGGCTACACCTTC.

This clonotype was seen more than once but under ten times. V gene TRBV10-3 combines with J gene TRBJ1-2; 8 bases align to TRBD1. The CDR3 length is 13 residues. CDR1 ENHRY and CDR2 SYGVKD come from the germline V gene. V lost 5 bases, J lost 8 bases, and 7 bases stayed unmatched. DNA of the CDR3: TGTGCCATCAGTACGACAGGGGAAGGAGGCTACACCTTC. As protein: CAISTTGEGGYTF.

Remarks on this clonotype: One end of the junction varies from germline; a read error may be responsible. The chain combines TRBV10-3 with TRBJ2-1, with 9 bases aligning to TRBD2. Germline values: CDR1 ENHRY, CDR2 SYGVKD. The CDR3 covers 15 residues. CDR3 sequence reads: CAIGRSGGSHNEQFF. As DNA, the CDR3 is TGTGCCATCGGGCGTAGCGGGGGCTCCCACAATGAGCAGTTCTTC.

In its sample, this clonotype was seen a few times. The V and J genes are TRBV20-1 and TRBJ2-3; perhaps D is TRBD1 or TRBD2 (5 bases each). The V gene's germline CDR1 is DFQATT and CDR2 SNEGSKA (reference sequence). V gave up 6 bases and J gave up 5 bases, with 15 bases separating them. CDR3 length: 13 residues. The CDR3 protein is CSAGTAGGDTQYF. The CDR3 region has the DNA TGCAGTGCGGGGACCGCCGGAGGAGATACGCAGTATTTT.

This chain joins TRBV30 and TRBJ1-2; no clear D. The ends were cut back, 0 bases at V and 6 bases at J, with 8 bases in the middle. Germline V lookup: CDR1 GTSNPN, CDR2 SVGIG (reference sequence). The CDR3 loop spans 12 amino acids. As DNA, the CDR3 is TGTGCCTGGAGTGTTGCTGGGGATGGCTACACCTTC. It is translated as CAWSVAGDGYTF.

As DNA, the CDR3 is TGTGCCAGCAGGGCTCAGGGGGGATATAATTCACCCCTCCACTTT. Residues: CASRAQGGYNSPLHF. The chain uses TRBV5-8 and TRBJ1-6; 7 nucleotides line up with TRBD1. This CDR3 contains 15 residues. The germline V gene encodes CDR1 SGHTS and CDR2 YDEGEE. The J segment lost 4 bases and the V segment lost 5 bases, leaving 6 bases of the junction unmatched. The whole variable domain, filled in from reference TRBV5-8 and TRBJ1-6, reads EAGVTQSPTHLIKTRGQQATLRCSPISGHTSVYWYQQALGLGLQFLLWYDEGEERNRGNFPPRFSGRQFPNYSSELNVNALELEDSALYLCASRAQGGYNSPLHFGNGTRLTVT.

The chain has TRBV2 and TRBJ1-2; D unresolved. V was trimmed by 0 bases and J by 3 bases, leaving 17 bases between them. Looked up from germline, CDR1 is SNHLY and CDR2 is FYNNEI. The CDR3 has 17 amino acids. Written as DNA, the CDR3 is TGTGCCAGCAGTGAAGCGGTGGGAATTGGACCAGACTATGGCTACACCTTC. Amino acid sequence: CASSEAVGIGPDYGYTF.

This clonotype has at least ten counts. The CDR3 sequence is CASKAGNYEQFF. Written as DNA, the CDR3 is TGTGCCAGCAAAGCTGGAAACTATGAGCAGTTCTTC. The chain links TRBV27 to TRBJ2-1; D ambiguous. The CDR3 loop spans 12 amino acids. Deletions cut 7 bases from V and 8 bases from J, with 12 bases between. CDR1 and CDR2 (germline): MNHEY, SMNVEV (reference sequence).

The sample holds a few counts of this clonotype. This sequence joins TRBV2 and TRBJ2-1; D is unresolved. Germline CDR1 SNHLY, CDR2 FYNNEI. Trimming took 4 bases from V and 0 from J, leaving 7 bases between them. This CDR3 is 14 amino acids long. The CDR3 nucleotides are TGTGCCAGCAGTGGCGACTCCTCCTACAATGAGCAGTTCTTC. This codes for CASSGDSSYNEQFF.

The CDR3 bases are TGTGCCAGCAGTGACCCAGGGATCCGGGGCTACACCTTC. Its protein product is CASSDPGIRGYTF. The chain carries TRBV25-1 and TRBJ1-2; a possible D gene is TRBD1 (5 bases). CDR3 length: 13 amino acids. CDR1 and CDR2 (germline): MGHDK, SYGVNS. The ends were cut back, 3 bases at V and 8 bases at J, with 13 bases in the middle.

This clonotype was found many times. This sequence joins TRBV5-1 and TRBJ2-2, with a tentative D call TRBD1 (5 bases). V was shortened by 1 base and J by 1 base, with 8 bases between the two germline ends. Germline V lookup: CDR1 SGHRS, CDR2 YFSETQ. The CDR3 runs to 15 residues. CDR3 bases: TGCGCCAGCAGCTTGTGGACACAGAACACCGGGGAGCTGTTTTTT. This encodes CASSLWTQNTGELFF. The full variable domain, with the rest looked up from reference TRBV5-1 and TRBJ2-2, is KAGVTQTPRYLIKTRGQQVTLSCSPISGHRSVSWYQQTPGQGLQFLFEYFSETQRNKGNFPGRFSGRQFSNSRSEMNVSTLELGDSALYLCASSLWTQNTGELFFGEGSRLTVL.

This rearrangement joins TRBV11-2 to TRBJ2-1; tentative D call: TRBD2 (5 bases). Trimming left V 2 bases short and J 6 bases short, with 23 bases between. The CDR3 is made up of 18 amino acids. From germline, CDR1 is SGHAT and CDR2 FQNNGV. CDR3: CASSLKHRFYEGGNEQFF. CDR3 sequence (DNA): TGTGCCAGCAGCTTAAAACACCGGTTTTACGAGGGTGGCAATGAGCAGTTCTTC.

This clonotype was observed a few times. The rearrangement uses TRBV12-5 and TRBJ1-4; D call uncertain. The CDR3 has 12 amino acids. V was shortened by 2 bases and J by 7 bases, with 5 bases between the two germline ends. CDR1 and CDR2 (germline): LGHNT, FRNRAP. The CDR3 DNA sequence: TGTGCTAGTGGTTTGAGGACTGAAAAACTGTTTTTT. It specifies CASGLRTEKLFF.

This CDR3 reads CASRDQGHEQYF. DNA for the CDR3: TGTGCCAGCCGCGATCAGGGACACGAGCAGTACTTC. The rearrangement joins TRBV6-2 or TRBV6-3 to TRBJ2-7; tentatively, D is TRBD1 or TRBD2 (5 bases each). CDR1 is MNHEY and CDR2 is SVGEGT in the germline V gene. The V gene lost 8 bases and the J gene lost 5 bases, with 13 bases spanning the gap. The CDR3 is made up of 12 amino acids.

The chain uses TRBV4-3 and TRBJ2-7; TRBD1 matches 9 bases. V lost 5 bases to trimming and J lost 3 bases; unmatched junction nucleotides: 14. There are 17 residues in the CDR3. Looked up from germline, CDR1 is LGHNA and CDR2 is YSLEER. CDR3 coding DNA: TGCGCCAGCAGCGAGCGGGAAACACGACAGGGGGACTACGAGCAGTACTTC. Amino acids: CASSERETRQGDYEQYF.

CDR3 protein: CASTTANYGYTF. The CDR3 bases are TGTGCCAGTACCACAGCTAACTATGGCTACACCTTC. The genes are TRBV3-1 and TRBJ1-2; no clear D gene. CDR3 length equals 12 residues. Trimming removed 9 bases from V and 0 bases from J, with 8 bases in between. Germline V CDR1 and CDR2: LGHDT, YNNKEL (reference sequence).

The chain carries TRBV6-1 and TRBJ2-2, with 8 positions matching TRBD1. The trim removed 5 bases at V and 5 bases at J, leaving 7 bases unmatched. The CDR3 spans 15 residues. The germline V gene has CDR1 MNHNS and CDR2 SASEGT. CDR3 nucleotides: TGTGCCAGCAGTCCAAGACAGGGGATAACCGGGGAGCTGTTTTTT. This encodes CASSPRQGITGELFF.

The J gene is TRBJ1-3, the V gene TRBV6-1, with D hard to call. The CDR3 loop spans 13 amino acids. The germline gives CDR1 MNHNS, CDR2 SASEGT. Trimming pared 11 bases from V and 0 bases from J, leaving 11 bases between. DNA of the CDR3: TGTGCCGCCCAGGAATACTCTGGAAACACCATATATTTT. Its translation is CAAQEYSGNTIYF.